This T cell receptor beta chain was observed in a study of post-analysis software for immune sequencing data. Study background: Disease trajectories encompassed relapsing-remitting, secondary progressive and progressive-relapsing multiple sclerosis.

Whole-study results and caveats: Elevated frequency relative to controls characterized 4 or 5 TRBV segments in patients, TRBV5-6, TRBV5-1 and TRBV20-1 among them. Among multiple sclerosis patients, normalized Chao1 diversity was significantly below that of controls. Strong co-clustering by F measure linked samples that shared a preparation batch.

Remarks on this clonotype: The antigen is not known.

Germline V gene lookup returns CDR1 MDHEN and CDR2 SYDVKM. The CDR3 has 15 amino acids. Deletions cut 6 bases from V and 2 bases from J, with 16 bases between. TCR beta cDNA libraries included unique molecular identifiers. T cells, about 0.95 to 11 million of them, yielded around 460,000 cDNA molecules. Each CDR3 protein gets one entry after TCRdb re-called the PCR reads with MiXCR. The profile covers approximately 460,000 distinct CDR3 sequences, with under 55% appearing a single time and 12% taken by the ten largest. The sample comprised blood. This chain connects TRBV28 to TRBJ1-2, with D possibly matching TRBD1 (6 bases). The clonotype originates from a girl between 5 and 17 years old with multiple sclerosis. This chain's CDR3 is CASSNLQGENYGYTF. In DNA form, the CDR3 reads TGTGCCAGCAGCAACCTACAGGGTGAGAACTATGGCTACACCTTC.